The TCR beta chain described here comes from a study of radiotherapy plus CTLA-4 blockade in lung cancer. This clone appeared a single time. From germline, CDR1 is SGHRS and CDR2 YFSETQ. With 4 bases clipped from V and 6 bases from J, the junction kept 7 bases outside the gene matches. There are 15 residues in the CDR3. Produced via immunoSEQ multiplex PCR; TCRdb's table is partial and in-frame only. The table shows some 78,000 clones, with approximately 83% occurring only once. In chemo-refractory metastatic non-small-cell lung cancer, patients got ipilimumab CTLA-4 blockade together with focal radiation.

This sequence was found in a human donor with non-small cell lung cancer who had a partial response to radiotherapy plus ipilimumab. The specimen comprised peripheral blood, sampled from a patient treated with radiotherapy plus ipilimumab. The chain couples TRBV5-1 to TRBJ2-1; TRBD2 matches 10 bases. The CDR3 nucleotides are TGCGCCAGCAGCGTACTAGCGGGACCTGTCAATGAGCAGTTCTTC. It yields the protein CASSVLAGPVNEQFF.